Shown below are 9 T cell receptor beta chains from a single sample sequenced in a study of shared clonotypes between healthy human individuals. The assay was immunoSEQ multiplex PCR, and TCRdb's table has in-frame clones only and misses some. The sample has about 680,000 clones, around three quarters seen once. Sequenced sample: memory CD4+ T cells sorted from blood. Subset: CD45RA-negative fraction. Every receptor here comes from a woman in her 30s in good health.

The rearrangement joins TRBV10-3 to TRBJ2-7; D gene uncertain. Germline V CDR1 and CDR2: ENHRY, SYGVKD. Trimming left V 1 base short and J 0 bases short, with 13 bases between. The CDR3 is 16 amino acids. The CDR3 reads CAISEFQDAFSYEQYF. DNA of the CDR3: TGTGCCATCAGTGAGTTTCAGGACGCCTTCTCCTACGAGCAGTACTTC.

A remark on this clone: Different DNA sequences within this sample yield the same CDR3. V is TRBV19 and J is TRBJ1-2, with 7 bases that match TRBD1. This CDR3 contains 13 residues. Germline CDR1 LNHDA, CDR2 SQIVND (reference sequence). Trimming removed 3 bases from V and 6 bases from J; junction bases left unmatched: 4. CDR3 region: CASSINQGDGYTF. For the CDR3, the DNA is TGTGCCAGTAGTATTAACCAGGGGGATGGCTACACCTTC.

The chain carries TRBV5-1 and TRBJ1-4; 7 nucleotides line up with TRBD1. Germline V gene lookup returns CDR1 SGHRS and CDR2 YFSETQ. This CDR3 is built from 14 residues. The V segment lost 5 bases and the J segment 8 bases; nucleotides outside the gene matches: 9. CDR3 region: CASRSTGEWEKLFF. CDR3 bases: TGCGCCAGCAGGTCCACAGGGGAATGGGAAAAACTGTTTTTT.

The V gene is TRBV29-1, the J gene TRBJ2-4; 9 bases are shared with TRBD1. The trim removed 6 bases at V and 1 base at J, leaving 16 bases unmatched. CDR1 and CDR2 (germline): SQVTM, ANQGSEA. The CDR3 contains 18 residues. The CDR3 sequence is CSVYWVSRDRAAKNIQYF. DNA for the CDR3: TGCAGCGTGTATTGGGTCTCGAGGGACAGGGCCGCCAAAAACATTCAGTACTTC. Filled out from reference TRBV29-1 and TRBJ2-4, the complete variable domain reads SAVISQKPSRDICQRGTSLTIQCQVDSQVTMMFWYRQQPGQSLTLIATANQGSEATYESGFVIDKFPISRPNLTFSTLTVSNMSPEDSSIYLCSVYWVSRDRAAKNIQYFGAGTRLSVL.

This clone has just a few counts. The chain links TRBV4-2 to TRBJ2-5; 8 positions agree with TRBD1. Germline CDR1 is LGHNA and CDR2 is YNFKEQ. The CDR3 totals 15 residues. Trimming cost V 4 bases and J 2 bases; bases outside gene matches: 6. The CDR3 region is CASSPGDRTQETQYF. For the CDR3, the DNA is TGTGCCAGCAGCCCGGGGGACAGGACACAAGAGACCCAGTACTTC.

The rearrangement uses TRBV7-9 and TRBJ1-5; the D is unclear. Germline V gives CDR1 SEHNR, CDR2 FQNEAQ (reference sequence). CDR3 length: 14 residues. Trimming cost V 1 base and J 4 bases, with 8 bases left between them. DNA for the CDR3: TGTGCCAGCAGCTTAGTAGGGCGTAATCAGCCCCAGCATTTT. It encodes CASSLVGRNQPQHF.

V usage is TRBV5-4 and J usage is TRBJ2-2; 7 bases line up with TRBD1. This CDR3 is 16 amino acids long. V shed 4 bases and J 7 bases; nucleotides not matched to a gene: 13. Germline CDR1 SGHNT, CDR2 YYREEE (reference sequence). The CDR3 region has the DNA TGTGCCAGCAGCGGTACTCCGGGACAGAGGAACGGGGAGCTGTTTTTT. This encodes CASSGTPGQRNGELFF.

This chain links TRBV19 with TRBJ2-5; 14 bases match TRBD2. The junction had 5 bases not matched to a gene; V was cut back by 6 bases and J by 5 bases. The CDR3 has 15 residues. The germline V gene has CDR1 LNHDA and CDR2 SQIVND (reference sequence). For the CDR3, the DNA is TGTGCCAGTAGAGGGACTAGCGGGAGTGGGGAGACCCAGTACTTC. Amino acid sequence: CASRGTSGSGETQYF. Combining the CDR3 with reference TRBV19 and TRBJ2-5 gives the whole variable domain DGGITQSPKYLFRKEGQNVTLSCEQNLNHDAMYWYRQDPGQGLRLIYYSQIVNDFQKGDIAEGYSVSREKKESFPLTVTSAQKNPTAFYLCASRGTSGSGETQYFGPGTRLLVL.

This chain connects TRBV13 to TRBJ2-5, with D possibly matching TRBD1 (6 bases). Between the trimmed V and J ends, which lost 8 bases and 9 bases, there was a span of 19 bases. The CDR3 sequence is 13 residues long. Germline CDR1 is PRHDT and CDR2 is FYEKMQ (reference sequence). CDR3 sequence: CASSGHVDLAQYF. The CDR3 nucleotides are TGTGCCAGCTCGGGACACGTGGATTTGGCCCAGTACTTC.